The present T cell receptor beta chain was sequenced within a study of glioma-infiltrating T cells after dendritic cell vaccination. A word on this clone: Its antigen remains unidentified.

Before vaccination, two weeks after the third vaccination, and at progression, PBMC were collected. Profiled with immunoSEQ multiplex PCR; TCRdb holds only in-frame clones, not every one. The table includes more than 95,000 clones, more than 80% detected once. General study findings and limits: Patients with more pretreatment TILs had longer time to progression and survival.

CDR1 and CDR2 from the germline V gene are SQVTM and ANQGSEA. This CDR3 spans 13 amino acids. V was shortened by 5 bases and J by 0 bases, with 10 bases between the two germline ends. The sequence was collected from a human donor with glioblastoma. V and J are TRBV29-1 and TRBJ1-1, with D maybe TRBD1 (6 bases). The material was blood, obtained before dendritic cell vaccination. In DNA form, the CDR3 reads TGCAGCGTTACAAGACAGGTGAACACTGAAGCTTTCTTT. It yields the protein CSVTRQVNTEAFF.